Below are 12 T cell receptor beta chains sequenced from a single sample in a study of blood T cell repertoires in COVID-19. Sequencing used immunoSEQ multiplex PCR; TCRdb keeps in-frame clones, though not all of them. The top ten hold around 10% of the sample, which has 150,000 to 180,000 clones, 65% to 90% seen once. Sequenced: peripheral blood. The receptors derive from a woman between 55 and 75 years old with COVID-19, enrolled during active disease.

The chain joins TRBV6-5 to TRBJ1-4; D unclear. Trimming removed 6 bases from V and 4 bases from J, with 9 bases in between. The germline gives CDR1 MNHEY, CDR2 SVGAGI. The CDR3 totals 13 residues. This CDR3 is CASRSGNNEKLFF. The CDR3 DNA reads as TGTGCCAGCAGGTCGGGAAATAATGAAAAACTGTTTTTT.

This clone was counted between two and nine times. This rearrangement joins TRBV12-3 or TRBV12-4 to TRBJ2-5; tentative D call: TRBD2 (6 bases). V shed 3 bases and J shed 4 bases, with 9 bases lying between them. This CDR3 region has 13 residues. In DNA form, the CDR3 reads TGTGCCAGCAGTTTTGCGGGGAGAGAGACCCAGTACTTC. The encoded protein is CASSFAGRETQYF.

The CDR3 DNA is TGTGCCACCAGTGATCCTGGACAGGGCGGATATGAGCAGTTCTTC. Its translation: CATSDPGQGGYEQFF. The genes are TRBV24-1 and TRBJ2-1; 8 bases are a match to TRBD1. Per the germline V gene, CDR1 is KGHDR and CDR2 is SFDVKD. The V segment lost 3 bases and the J segment 8 bases; nucleotides outside the gene matches: 8. This CDR3 contains 15 residues.

V is TRBV6-5 and J is TRBJ2-7, with TRBD1 as a possible D gene (5 bases). CDR3 length: 15 residues. Germline V gives CDR1 MNHEY, CDR2 SVGAGI. Between the trimmed V and J ends, which lost 7 bases and 4 bases, there was a span of 20 bases. The CDR3 DNA follows: TGTGCCAGCAAACCAAGGGGAACTTTTCATTACGAGCAGTACGTC. This codes for CASKPRGTFHYEQYV.

V gene TRBV30 combines with J gene TRBJ1-4; a possible D gene is TRBD1 (5 bases). From germline, CDR1 is GTSNPN and CDR2 SVGIG (reference sequence). Trimming left V 1 base short and J 5 bases short, with 11 bases between. The CDR3 totals 14 residues. This chain's CDR3 is CAWSGRVGNEKLFF. CDR3 bases: TGTGCCTGGAGTGGCAGGGTGGGAAATGAAAAACTGTTTTTT.

This clone has just a few counts. The chain uses TRBV9 and TRBJ2-7, with 9 bases that match TRBD2. V lost 3 bases, J lost 2 bases, and 6 bases stayed unmatched. CDR3 length: 15 residues. Germline V CDR1 and CDR2: SGDLS, YYNGEE. Written as DNA, the CDR3 is TGTGCCAGCAGCGAAGGTAGCGGGGGAACCTACGAGCAGTACGTC. Its protein is CASSEGSGGTYEQYV.

The V and J genes are TRBV4-1 and TRBJ1-2; tentatively, D is TRBD1 (6 bases). Germline assignment: CDR1 MGHRA and CDR2 YSYEKL. The V gene lost 0 bases and the J gene lost 4 bases, with 18 bases spanning the gap. This CDR3 contains 17 residues. CDR3 sequence reads: CASSQDQTGGGGYGYTF. In DNA form, the CDR3 reads TGCGCCAGCAGCCAAGATCAAACGGGGGGAGGGGGCTATGGCTACACCTTC.

The chain employs TRBV5-1 and TRBJ1-3; the D gene is possibly TRBD1 (5 bases). The CDR3 length is 16 residues. The germline V gene encodes CDR1 SGHRS and CDR2 YFSETQ. Trimming took off 3 bases at V and 3 bases at J, with 16 bases between the two ends. The chain's CDR3 is CASSSGPGNSGNTIYF. The CDR3 coding sequence is TGCGCCAGCAGCTCCGGGCCAGGGAATAGTGGAAACACCATATATTTT.

The V and J genes are TRBV6-5 and TRBJ1-1; 9 nucleotides align to TRBD1. J lost 5 bases, V lost 3 bases, and 7 bases had no gene match. The V gene's germline CDR1 is MNHEY and CDR2 SVGAGI. The CDR3 is made up of 15 amino acids. The chain's CDR3 is CASSYLDRGGTEAFF. DNA of the CDR3: TGTGCCAGCAGTTATCTTGACAGGGGGGGAACTGAAGCTTTCTTT.

The chain joins TRBV2 to TRBJ1-2, with a possible D match to TRBD1 (5 bases). The CDR3 contains 14 residues. V lost 8 bases, J lost 8 bases, and 21 bases lay in between. Per germline, CDR1 SNHLY and CDR2 FYNNEI. CDR3 coding DNA: TGTGCCAGCTCCTTCGCGGGGGGATCGAACGGCTACACCTTC. Translated, it gives CASSFAGGSNGYTF.

The rearrangement links TRBV18 to TRBJ1-4, with 7 bases matching TRBD1. The CDR3 runs 15 residues. The germline V gene encodes CDR1 KGHSH and CDR2 LQKENI. V lost 3 bases and J lost 0; bases outside the gene matches: 1. The CDR3 region has the DNA TGTGCCAGCTCACCTGGACAGGCAACTAATGAAAAACTGTTTTTT. It codes for CASSPGQATNEKLFF.

The CDR3 region is CASSQDSTRGQPQHF. The CDR3 bases are TGTGCCAGCAGCCAGGACAGTACCAGAGGGCAGCCCCAGCATTTT. The chain uses TRBV11-2 and TRBJ1-5; tentative D call: TRBD1 (6 bases). This CDR3 comprises 15 residues. Germline loops: CDR1 SGHAT, CDR2 FQNNGV. V gave up 5 bases and J gave up 7 bases, with 18 bases separating them.